Each of the 29 T cell receptor beta chains below was sequenced from the same sample in a study of cytomegalovirus exposure and HLA in healthy donors. PCR employed 60 Vbeta and 13 Jbeta primers. Profiled with immunoSEQ multiplex PCR; TCRdb holds only in-frame clones, not every one. The sample carries more than 90,000 clones, about 75% recorded once. Sequencing was performed on PBMCs. These receptor sequences come from a man aged 40-50 years in good health and CMV-seropositive.

The chain is built from TRBV10-2 and TRBJ1-3, with D unclear. V lost 2 bases and J lost 2, with 10 bases in between. This CDR3 region has 15 residues. Germline CDR1 WSHSY, CDR2 SAAADI. The CDR3 spells CASSEGPGTGNTIYF. Written as DNA, the CDR3 is TGCGCCAGCAGTGAGGGGCCGGGGACTGGAAACACCATATATTTT.

The chain carries TRBV5-1 and TRBJ1-2; TRBD1 is a possible D gene (5 bases). This CDR3 region has 14 residues. From germline, CDR1 is SGHRS and CDR2 YFSETQ. The V gene lost 1 base and the J gene lost 1 base, with 8 bases spanning the gap. CDR3 sequence reads: CASSLQDINYGYTF. The DNA for the CDR3 is TGCGCCAGCAGCTTGCAGGACATTAACTATGGCTACACCTTC.

In its sample, this clone was seen once. The chain couples TRBV5-1 to TRBJ2-7; perhaps TRBD2 as D (5 bases). The CDR3 loop spans 14 amino acids. The V gene's germline CDR1 is SGHRS and CDR2 YFSETQ. Trimming shortened V by 4 bases and J by 0 bases, and 11 bases separated the two germline ends. CDR3 region: CASSPERSSYEQYF. DNA of the CDR3: TGCGCCAGCAGCCCCGAGCGGTCCTCCTACGAGCAGTACTTC.

The chain links TRBV18 to TRBJ1-6; 8 positions match TRBD1. This CDR3 comprises 15 residues. After removal of 6 bases from V and 7 bases from J, the junction contained 8 bases not matched to a gene. Germline V gives CDR1 KGHSH, CDR2 LQKENI. The DNA for the CDR3 is TGTGCCAGCTCCGACCAGGGGGCGCTCAATTCACCCCTCCACTTT. It yields the protein CASSDQGALNSPLHF.

CDR3 DNA: TGTGCCAGCAGCCATAGCGGGAGAATCACAGATACGCAGTATTTT. This translates into CASSHSGRITDTQYF. The V and J genes are TRBV7-9 and TRBJ2-3, with 9 nucleotides matching TRBD2. Per germline, CDR1 SEHNR and CDR2 FQNEAQ (reference sequence). Trimming removed 5 bases from V and 2 bases from J; junction bases left unmatched: 5. The CDR3 sequence is 15 residues long.

This chain joins TRBV20-1 and TRBJ2-3; D unresolved. V shed 2 bases and J shed 7 bases, with 4 bases lying between them. Germline V gene sequence: CDR1 DFQATT, CDR2 SNEGSKA (reference sequence). CDR3 length: 10 amino acids. The DNA for the CDR3 is TGCAGTGCTAGACCAAATACGCAGTATTTT. Amino acids: CSARPNTQYF.

CDR3 nucleotide sequence: TGTGCCAGCAGCTTAACTAGCGGGAGTACAGATACGCAGTATTTT. Its protein product is CASSLTSGSTDTQYF. The V gene is TRBV7-6, the J gene TRBJ2-3, with 11 bases identical to TRBD2. Trimming cost V 2 bases and J 3 bases; bases outside gene matches: 1. Germline V gene data show CDR1 as SGHVS and CDR2 as FNYEAQ. This CDR3 is built from 15 residues. Complete variable domain (other parts from reference TRBV7-6 and TRBJ2-3): GAGVSQSPRYKVTKRGQDVALRCDPISGHVSLYWYRQALGQGPEFLTYFNYEAQQDKSGLPNDRFSAERPEGSISTLTIQRTEQRDSAMYRCASSLTSGSTDTQYFGPGTRLTVL.

The CDR3 loop is CASSSRLAGADTQYF. In nucleotides, the CDR3 is TGTGCCAGCAGCAGCAGACTAGCGGGGGCAGATACGCAGTATTTT. The chain is built from TRBV7-6 and TRBJ2-3, with 12 nucleotides matching TRBD2. V was clipped by 5 bases and J by 4 bases; unmatched bases: 4. CDR1 is SGHVS, CDR2 FNYEAQ, per germline. CDR3 length equals 15 residues.

The genes are TRBV14 and TRBJ2-7; 8 bases map to TRBD1. Trimming cost V 4 bases and J 7 bases; bases outside gene matches: 9. CDR3 length equals 14 residues. Germline CDR1 and CDR2: SGHDN and FVKESK. DNA of the CDR3: TGTGCCAGCAGCCTTCGACAGGGGTCGAGAGAGCAGTACTTC. Translation: CASSLRQGSREQYF.

The chain uses TRBV5-4 and TRBJ1-5; TRBD1 is a possible D gene (6 bases). The CDR3 is 17 residues long. The V end lost 4 bases, the J end lost 0 bases, and 17 bases lay between the germline ends. CDR1 and CDR2 (germline): SGHNT, YYREEE (reference sequence). CDR3 coding DNA: TGTGCCAGCAGCCCGGGCCCAGGGGTATATAGCAATCAGCCCCAGCATTTT. It yields the protein CASSPGPGVYSNQPQHF.

This sequence joins TRBV11-2 and TRBJ1-2; maybe TRBD1 (5 bases). Trimming cost V 6 bases and J 5 bases, with 16 bases left between them. Germline CDR1 and CDR2: SGHAT and FQNNGV. The CDR3 totals 14 residues. This chain's CDR3 is CASSYTGAGYGYTF. In DNA, the CDR3 is TGTGCCAGCAGTTACACCGGAGCAGGGTATGGCTACACCTTC.

This chain joins TRBV4-3 and TRBJ2-2; 7 bases fit TRBD1. Per germline, CDR1 LGHNA and CDR2 YSLEER. Unmatched junction bases numbered 8, after V lost 0 bases and J lost 4 bases. CDR3 length: 17 amino acids. The CDR3 bases are TGCGCCAGCAGCCAAGACTGGCAGGGGGTGAGCACCGGGGAGCTGTTTTTT. Translating it yields CASSQDWQGVSTGELFF.

The chain carries TRBV18 and TRBJ1-1; D is perhaps TRBD1 (5 bases). The CDR3 runs to 14 residues. Germline CDR1 KGHSH, CDR2 LQKENI. Trimming shortened V by 2 bases and J by 3 bases, and 10 bases separated the two germline ends. For the CDR3, the DNA is TGTGCCAGCTCACCATCGGTCAGGGACACTGAAGCTTTCTTT. Translation: CASSPSVRDTEAFF.

The sample holds a few counts of this clone. The chain uses TRBV15 and TRBJ2-5; 9 bases are shared with TRBD1. This CDR3 is 14 amino acids long. J was trimmed by 5 bases and V by 3 bases; bases with no gene match: 4. Germline V gene lookup returns CDR1 LNHNV and CDR2 YYDKDF (reference sequence). The CDR3 loop is CATSSWTGVETQYF. CDR3 in DNA: TGTGCCACCAGCAGCTGGACAGGGGTGGAGACCCAGTACTTC.

This chain connects TRBV10-1 to TRBJ2-3; D uncertain. V lost 5 bases and J 6 bases, leaving 12 bases between the germline ends. CDR1 and CDR2 from the germline V gene are WNHNN and SYGVQD (reference sequence). The CDR3 has 13 residues. This CDR3 is CASSSRPVDTQYF. The DNA of the CDR3 is TGCGCCAGCAGTAGCCGTCCCGTGGATACGCAGTATTTT.

V is TRBV11-2 and J is TRBJ1-4, with TRBD1 as a possible D gene (5 bases). V was clipped by 2 bases and J by 6 bases, with 10 bases between them. The CDR3 length is 14 residues. Germline CDR1 is SGHAT and CDR2 is FQNNGV. The CDR3 DNA sequence: TGTGCCAGCAGCTTATCCGGGGGTTATGAAAAACTGTTTTTT. It codes for CASSLSGGYEKLFF.

The chain couples TRBV6-6 to TRBJ2-7; D gene ambiguous. This CDR3 is 13 amino acids long. The V gene's germline CDR1 is MNHNY and CDR2 SVGAGI (reference sequence). V was clipped by 0 bases and J by 4 bases, with 7 bases between them. CDR3 sequence reads: CASSYSDSYEQYF. The CDR3 region has the DNA TGTGCCAGCAGTTACTCTGACTCGTACGAGCAGTACTTC.

The V gene is TRBV7-9, the J gene TRBJ2-6; D is unresolved. V was clipped by 5 bases and J by 0 bases, with 8 bases between them. The CDR3 covers 15 residues. Germline V CDR1 and CDR2: SEHNR, FQNEAQ (reference sequence). This CDR3 reads CASSPIDSGANVLTF. Written as DNA, the CDR3 is TGTGCCAGCAGCCCTATCGACTCTGGGGCCAACGTCCTGACTTTC.

The chain has TRBV19 and TRBJ1-2; a possible D gene is TRBD1 (6 bases). Germline V gene sequence: CDR1 LNHDA, CDR2 SQIVND (reference sequence). V was cut by 3 bases and J by 8 bases, with 16 bases left in between. The CDR3 runs to 14 residues. CDR3 bases: TGTGCCAGTAGTATGACGGGGGGCGCGGAAGGCTACACCTTC. It is translated as CASSMTGGAEGYTF.

The chain employs TRBV5-1 and TRBJ2-7; TRBD1 matches 11 bases. From germline, CDR1 is SGHRS and CDR2 YFSETQ. J lost 7 bases, V lost 7 bases, and 10 bases had no gene match. The CDR3 consists of 14 residues. The CDR3 loop is CASRRTGGAEEQYF. CDR3 bases: TGCGCCAGCCGAAGGACAGGGGGCGCGGAGGAGCAGTACTTC.

This clone occurred a few times. The chain couples TRBV19 to TRBJ1-5; 7 nucleotides match TRBD1. The length of the CDR3 is 15 residues. V dropped 2 bases and J dropped 3; count of bases not matched to a gene: 4. Germline V gene sequence: CDR1 LNHDA, CDR2 SQIVND (reference sequence). This CDR3 is CASSIKGANNQPQHF. The CDR3 DNA follows: TGTGCCAGTAGTATAAAGGGGGCTAACAATCAGCCCCAGCATTTT.

The rearrangement joins TRBV7-9 to TRBJ2-7, with a weak D call TRBD1 (5 bases). Germline V gene sequence: CDR1 SEHNR, CDR2 FQNEAQ (reference sequence). CDR3 size: 14 residues. V lost 4 bases and J lost 3, with 13 bases in between. CDR3: CASSYRTALYEQYF. The CDR3 DNA is TGTGCCAGCAGCTACAGGACCGCACTCTACGAGCAGTACTTC.

This sequence joins TRBV2 and TRBJ1-1; possibly TRBD1 for D (6 bases). In germline, CDR1 is SNHLY, CDR2 FYNNEI. V was cut by 3 bases and J by 1 base, with 15 bases left in between. This CDR3 has 16 residues. The CDR3 DNA reads TGTGCCAGCAGTGACGGCGGGGGGGCCAGGAACACTGAAGCTTTCTTT. Translating it yields CASSDGGGARNTEAFF.

The chain joins TRBV4-1 to TRBJ2-5; D possibly corresponds to TRBD2 (5 bases). Germline CDR1 MGHRA, CDR2 YSYEKL. The length of the CDR3 is 13 residues. Deletions cut 0 bases from V and 10 bases from J, with 12 bases between. CDR3 nucleotide sequence: TGCGCCAGCAGCCAAGAAGGGTCCGGAGGCCAGTACTTC. Translated, it gives CASSQEGSGGQYF.

In this sample, this clone turned up a few times. The chain combines TRBV5-1 with TRBJ2-1, with D perhaps matching TRBD2 (6 bases). Germline V gene sequence: CDR1 SGHRS, CDR2 YFSETQ. V lost 0 bases and J 7 bases, leaving 14 bases between the germline ends. CDR3 size: 15 residues. The CDR3 coding sequence is TGCGCCAGCAGCTTGGTAATTAGCGGAGAAAATGAGCAGTTCTTC. The encoded protein is CASSLVISGENEQFF. The whole variable domain, remainder taken from reference TRBV5-1 and TRBJ2-1, is KAGVTQTPRYLIKTRGQQVTLSCSPISGHRSVSWYQQTPGQGLQFLFEYFSETQRNKGNFPGRFSGRQFSNSRSEMNVSTLELGDSALYLCASSLVISGENEQFFGPGTRLTVL.

This clone was seen a single time. The V call is TRBV6-5, the J call TRBJ1-3; D might be TRBD1 (5 bases). The CDR3 sequence is 14 residues long. The V and J ends lost 0 bases and 4 bases respectively, with 7 bases between them. The germline V gene has CDR1 MNHEY and CDR2 SVGAGI. This CDR3 is CASSYSTEGNTIYF. In DNA, the CDR3 is TGTGCCAGCAGTTACTCGACAGAAGGAAACACCATATATTTT.

The J gene is TRBJ2-1, the V gene TRBV5-1; the match to TRBD2 covers 7 bases. This CDR3 contains 18 residues. V shed 0 bases, J shed 3 bases, and the junction held 12 bases outside the gene matches. Per the germline V gene, CDR1 is SGHRS and CDR2 is YFSETQ. CDR3 residues: CASSLASQRLAVYNEQFF. DNA for the CDR3: TGCGCCAGCAGCTTGGCGTCCCAGAGACTAGCTGTCTACAATGAGCAGTTCTTC.

The V and J genes are TRBV28 and TRBJ2-2; tentatively, D is TRBD1 (5 bases). CDR1 MDHEN and CDR2 SYDVKM come from the germline V gene. With 8 bases removed from V and 4 bases from J, the gap between germline ends came to 17 bases. The CDR3 length is 15 residues. The CDR3 DNA reads as TGTGCCAGCCTATGGGGTACTGGGGCCACCGGGGAGCTGTTTTTT. It translates to CASLWGTGATGELFF. Full variable domain (rest looked up from reference TRBV28 and TRBJ2-2): DVKVTQSSRYLVKRTGEKVFLECVQDMDHENMFWYRQDPGLGLRLIYFSYDVKMKEKGDIPEGYSVSREKKERFSLILESASTNQTSMYLCASLWGTGATGELFFGEGSRLTVL.

The genes are TRBV6-1 and TRBJ2-7; maybe TRBD2 (5 bases). CDR1 is MNHNS and CDR2 is SASEGT in the germline V gene. The CDR3 has 12 residues. With 10 bases removed from V and 6 bases from J, the gap between germline ends came to 16 bases. CDR3 DNA sequence: TGTGCCACTACTAGTACCTCCCGCGAGCAGTACTTC. It translates to CATTSTSREQYF.